This T cell receptor beta chain was sequenced in a study of PD-1 blockade in classical Hodgkin lymphoma. Comment on this clone: As yet, its antigen is unknown.

Study-level findings and limits: Those achieving complete response showed baseline diversity like newly diagnosed patients. Newly diagnosed patients were reported to exhibit reduced baseline TCR diversity relative to healthy donors. CD4+ but not CD8+ TCR diversity rose significantly by C4D1.

The method was immunoSEQ multiplex PCR; TCRdb's version includes in-frame clones alone and lacks a portion of them. The table includes 100,000 or so clones, approximately 90% detected once. This CDR3 spans 12 amino acids. Germline V lookup: CDR1 SNHLY, CDR2 FYNNEI. Trimming stripped 6 bases from V and 4 bases from J, with 8 bases between. Exposure to brentuximab vedotin varied, and each patient had relapsed following autologous stem cell transplantation. Patients showed best responses of complete response, partial response or progressive disease. Here the sequenced sample was peripheral blood mononuclear cells (PBMCs), taken before the second cycle of nivolumab. The source of this sequence is a human donor with classical Hodgkin lymphoma. The chain uses TRBV2 and TRBJ2-3; D ambiguous. CDR3 bases: TGTGCCAGCAGCCCCCTGGCAGATACGCAGTATTTT. It is translated as CASSPLADTQYF. Together with reference TRBV2 and TRBJ2-3, the CDR3 gives the full variable domain: EPEVTQTPSHQVTQMGQEVILRCVPISNHLYFYWYRQILGQKVEFLVSFYNNEISEKSEIFDDQFSVERPDGSNFTLKIRSTKLEDSAMYFCASSPLADTQYFGPGTRLTVL.